These 31 T cell receptor beta chains were all obtained from the same sample, sequenced in a study of T cell responses to AZD1222 COVID-19 vaccine. The table came from immunoSEQ multiplex PCR; TCRdb's copy has only in-frame clones and leaves some out. The sample carries tens of thousands of clones, roughly 93% recorded once. The specimen was peripheral blood, collected on day 0 of AZD1222 vaccination. The receptors here all came from an adult in good health.

This clone was found a few times. This chain connects TRBV5-6 to TRBJ1-1; 7 nucleotides line up with TRBD1. The V gene's germline CDR1 is SGHDT and CDR2 YYEEEE. The CDR3 length is 14 residues. With 2 bases clipped from V and 0 bases from J, the junction kept 1 base outside the gene matches. The CDR3 bases are TGTGCCAGCAGCTTTACAGGGGTGAACACTGAAGCTTTCTTT. Translation: CASSFTGVNTEAFF.

The chain recombines TRBV19 with TRBJ2-3; D not certain. Trimming took off 7 bases at V and 0 bases at J, with 11 bases between the two ends. The CDR3 contains 14 residues. Germline assignment: CDR1 LNHDA and CDR2 SQIVND (reference sequence). The CDR3 DNA follows: TGTGCCAGTAAACACCAGGCTAGCACAGATACGCAGTATTTT. Protein sequence: CASKHQASTDTQYF.

V is TRBV18 and J is TRBJ1-2; 7 nucleotides line up with TRBD1. The CDR3 sequence is 16 residues long. CDR1 and CDR2 (germline): KGHSH, LQKENI. V shed 1 base and J 0 bases; nucleotides not matched to a gene: 5. The CDR3 sequence: CASSPQSTGANYGYTF. In nucleotides, the CDR3 is TGTGCCAGCTCACCACAGAGCACAGGGGCTAACTATGGCTACACCTTC. Full variable domain (remainder filled in from reference TRBV18 and TRBJ1-2): NAGVMQNPRHLVRRRGQEARLRCSPMKGHSHVYWYRQLPEEGLKFMVYLQKENIIDESGMPKERFSAEFPKEGPSILRIQQVVRGDSAAYFCASSPQSTGANYGYTFGSGTRLTVV.

CDR3 residues: CASSPAGTGGEQYF. CDR3 DNA sequence: TGTGCCAGCTCACCAGCCGGGACAGGGGGCGAGCAGTACTTC. The chain carries TRBV18 and TRBJ2-7, with TRBD1 matching 11 bases. The CDR3 loop spans 14 amino acids. V was pared by 2 bases and J by 6 bases, with 3 bases of the junction left unmatched. In germline, CDR1 is KGHSH, CDR2 LQKENI.

This clone was counted once. The chain has TRBV5-1 and TRBJ1-5, with 7 nucleotides matching TRBD1. V shed 1 base and J 1 base; nucleotides not matched to a gene: 2. This CDR3 contains 15 residues. Germline assignment: CDR1 SGHRS and CDR2 YFSETQ. CDR3 nucleotides: TGCGCCAGCAGCTTGTCGACAGGGAGCAATCAGCCCCAGCATTTT. Its translation is CASSLSTGSNQPQHF.

V and J are TRBV3-1 (or the pseudogene TRBV3-2) and TRBJ1-5, with D possibly being TRBD1 (6 bases). This CDR3 has 13 residues. V lost 3 bases, J lost 9 bases, and 12 bases lay in between. CDR1 is LGHDT and CDR2 is YNNKEL in the germline V gene (reference sequence). CDR3 nucleotide sequence: TGTGCCAGCAGCCATACAGGGAGTCGGCCCCAGCATTTT. Its protein is CASSHTGSRPQHF.

This clone has a single count. V gene TRBV15 combines with J gene TRBJ2-2; TRBD1 aligns across 7 bases. Germline CDR1 reads LNHNV; CDR2 reads YYDKDF (reference sequence). This CDR3 has 17 residues. V trimming: 0 bases; J trimming: 7 bases; junction bases outside the gene matches: 11. The CDR3 loop reads CATSRDQGGASIGELFF. The CDR3 DNA reads TGTGCCACCAGCAGAGATCAAGGGGGCGCGTCGATCGGGGAGCTGTTTTTT.

This clone was observed a few times. CDR3 sequence: CASSPRGGVSYEQYF. CDR3 nucleotides: TGTGCCAGCTCACCGAGGGGGGGTGTCTCCTACGAGCAGTACTTC. The V and J genes are TRBV18 and TRBJ2-7; tentatively, D is TRBD2 (7 bases). V was cut by 3 bases and J by 0 bases, with 12 bases left in between. The germline gives CDR1 KGHSH, CDR2 LQKENI. This CDR3 contains 15 residues.

The gene calls are TRBV7-3 and TRBJ2-1, with a possible D match to TRBD1 (5 bases). This CDR3 is built from 15 residues. Trimming took 3 bases from V and 2 from J, leaving 11 bases between them. Germline V lookup: CDR1 SGHTA, CDR2 FQGTGA. The CDR3 bases are TGTGCCAGCAGCTTGGACATTGCTGCCTACAATGAGCAGTTCTTC. As protein: CASSLDIAAYNEQFF.

This chain uses TRBV5-6 with TRBJ1-6; D is uncertain. Germline CDR1 reads SGHDT; CDR2 reads YYEEEE. Trimming pared 0 bases from V and 8 bases from J, leaving 6 bases between. The CDR3 consists of 13 residues. The CDR3 loop reads CASSLGSDSPLHF. DNA of the CDR3: TGTGCCAGCAGCTTGGGTTCAGATTCACCCCTCCACTTT.

J is TRBJ2-2 and V is TRBV19, with TRBD2 matching 7 bases. This CDR3 has 15 residues. Germline assignment: CDR1 LNHDA and CDR2 SQIVND (reference sequence). The V gene end was trimmed by 3 bases and the J gene end by 5 bases; junction bases not matched to a gene: 6. In DNA form, the CDR3 reads TGTGCCAGTAGTATCATACGGGGGGAAACCGGGGAGCTGTTTTTT. It codes for CASSIIRGETGELFF.

This clone appeared a single time. The V and J genes are TRBV10-3 and TRBJ2-2; TRBD1 might be the D (6 bases). The V gene lost 4 bases and the J gene lost 4 bases, with 10 bases spanning the gap. This CDR3 is built from 14 residues. Germline assignment: CDR1 ENHRY and CDR2 SYGVKD. The CDR3 reads CAISASGVTGELFF. The DNA for the CDR3 is TGTGCCATCAGTGCCTCAGGGGTCACCGGGGAGCTGTTTTTT.

The V call is TRBV5-1, the J call TRBJ1-2, with D tentatively TRBD1 (5 bases). Trimming removed 2 bases at V and 8 bases at J, with 13 bases between. CDR1 and CDR2 (germline): SGHRS, YFSETQ. CDR3 length: 13 amino acids. CDR3 protein: CASSLDLRAGYTF. The DNA for the CDR3 is TGCGCCAGCAGCTTAGATCTCAGGGCCGGCTACACCTTC.

The chain has TRBV9 and TRBJ1-2, with a possible D match to TRBD1 (5 bases). V lost 1 base and J lost 5, with 12 bases in between. From germline, CDR1 is SGDLS and CDR2 YYNGEE. This CDR3 comprises 14 residues. CDR3 loop: CASSVNSGQYGYTF. The DNA of the CDR3 is TGTGCCAGCAGCGTAAATTCTGGACAATATGGCTACACCTTC. The full variable domain, its missing parts supplied by reference TRBV9 and TRBJ1-2, is DSGVTQTPKHLITATGQRVTLRCSPRSGDLSVYWYQQSLDQGLQFLIQYYNGEERAKGNILERFSAQQFPDLHSELNLSSLELGDSALYFCASSVNSGQYGYTFGSGTRLTVV.

The chain links TRBV4-2 to TRBJ1-2; no clear D. This CDR3 has 13 amino acids. The germline gives CDR1 LGHNA, CDR2 YNFKEQ. The germline V and J ends were trimmed by 5 bases and 0 bases, with 7 bases remaining between them. The CDR3 DNA reads as TGTGCCAGCAGCAGAGAATCTAACTATGGCTACACCTTC. Encoded protein: CASSRESNYGYTF.

The count of this clone is one. The chain joins TRBV7-9 to TRBJ1-2; possibly TRBD1 for D (5 bases). The V end was cut by 6 bases, the J end by 3 bases, with 20 bases between. The CDR3 has 16 amino acids. The V gene's germline CDR1 is SEHNR and CDR2 FQNEAQ (reference sequence). The CDR3 coding sequence is TGTGCCAGCAGGCAGAAATCAGGGAGTTTATACTATGGCTACACCTTC. Protein product: CASRQKSGSLYYGYTF.

The genes are TRBV29-1 and TRBJ2-3, with no clear D. V lost 4 bases, J lost 2 bases, and 13 bases lay in between. Germline V gene sequence: CDR1 SQVTM, CDR2 ANQGSEA. The CDR3 spans 14 residues. The CDR3 sequence: CSVVERTFTDTQYF. CDR3 nucleotide sequence: TGCAGCGTTGTGGAGCGAACTTTCACAGATACGCAGTATTTT.

The V and J genes are TRBV19 and TRBJ2-5; no definite D call. Trimming removed 3 bases from V and 1 base from J, with 9 bases in between. This CDR3 comprises 14 residues. The germline V gene encodes CDR1 LNHDA and CDR2 SQIVND (reference sequence). The CDR3 DNA reads as TGTGCCAGTAGTATCACATCGCTCCAAGAGACCCAGTACTTC. It encodes CASSITSLQETQYF.

J is TRBJ1-2 and V is TRBV3-1 (or the pseudogene TRBV3-2), with D unresolved. The V gene lost 0 bases and the J gene lost 8 bases, with 10 bases spanning the gap. Germline loops: CDR1 LGHDT, CDR2 YNNKEL (reference sequence). This CDR3 is built from 13 residues. CDR3 loop: CASSQETARGYTF. Written as DNA, the CDR3 is TGTGCCAGCAGCCAAGAAACTGCGAGGGGCTACACCTTC.

This sequence joins TRBV24-1 and TRBJ1-2, with D possibly TRBD1 on 5 matching bases. V gave up 6 bases and J gave up 3 bases, with 10 bases separating them. This CDR3 region has 13 residues. Per germline, CDR1 KGHDR and CDR2 SFDVKD. CDR3 residues: CATSPRADYGYTF. DNA for the CDR3: TGTGCCACCAGTCCCAGGGCTGACTATGGCTACACCTTC.

The chain carries TRBV5-6 and TRBJ1-2; possible D gene TRBD1, 5 bases. The ends were cut back, 4 bases at V and 2 bases at J, with 12 bases in the middle. CDR3 length: 14 residues. Germline loops: CDR1 SGHDT, CDR2 YYEEEE. The CDR3 coding sequence is TGTGCCAGCAGCAAACTGGGGCTAAACTATGGCTACACCTTC. Its protein is CASSKLGLNYGYTF. Together with reference TRBV5-6 and TRBJ1-2, the CDR3 gives the full variable domain: DAGVTQSPTHLIKTRGQQVTLRCSPKSGHDTVSWYQQALGQGPQFIFQYYEEEERQRGNFPDRFSGHQFPNYSSELNVNALLLGDSALYLCASSKLGLNYGYTFGSGTRLTVV.

This chain uses TRBV5-1 with TRBJ1-5; D perhaps matches TRBD1 (5 bases). The germline CDR1 and CDR2 sequences are SGHRS and YFSETQ. This CDR3 has 15 residues. Trimming took 4 bases from V and 0 from J, leaving 11 bases between them. The CDR3 DNA reads as TGCGCCAGCAGCCCGACAGACTATAGCAATCAGCCCCAGCATTTT. Its translation is CASSPTDYSNQPQHF.

V gene TRBV15 combines with J gene TRBJ2-7; D gene ambiguous. V lost 4 bases to trimming and J lost 0 bases, with 10 bases between them. Germline CDR1 reads LNHNV; CDR2 reads YYDKDF (reference sequence). The CDR3 consists of 14 residues. CDR3 residues: CATSTDRASYEQYF. CDR3 nucleotide sequence: TGTGCCACCAGCACAGACCGGGCCTCCTACGAGCAGTACTTC.

The chain joins TRBV3-1 (or the pseudogene TRBV3-2) to TRBJ1-5; 11 bases are a match to TRBD1. Germline values: CDR1 LGHDT, CDR2 YNNKEL (reference sequence). This CDR3 region has 16 residues. Trimming at V came to 0 bases and at J to 5 bases, leaving 3 bases not matched to a gene. CDR3 sequence (DNA): TGTGCCAGCAGCCAAGAGGGGACAGGGGGGGATCAGCCCCAGCATTTT. The encoded protein is CASSQEGTGGDQPQHF.

The chain couples TRBV6-5 to TRBJ2-7; possibly TRBD2 for D (5 bases). CDR3 length equals 14 residues. Germline V gene lookup returns CDR1 MNHEY and CDR2 SVGAGI. Between the trimmed V and J ends, which lost 7 bases and 3 bases, there was a span of 16 bases. The CDR3 sequence: CASKSRGRGYEQYF. The CDR3 bases are TGTGCCAGCAAAAGCAGAGGGCGCGGCTACGAGCAGTACTTC.

The chain has TRBV18 and TRBJ1-6; 9 positions agree with TRBD1. This CDR3 contains 14 residues. The J segment lost 7 bases and the V segment lost 2 bases, leaving 0 bases of the junction unmatched. Germline loops: CDR1 KGHSH, CDR2 LQKENI. In DNA, the CDR3 is TGTGCCAGCTCACCAGGACAGGGGAATTCACCCCTCCACTTT. Protein: CASSPGQGNSPLHF.

This clone was seen just once. The genes are TRBV6-2 or TRBV6-3 and TRBJ2-4; TRBD1 matches at 8 bases. CDR1 and CDR2 (germline): MNHEY, SVGEGT. V dropped 7 bases and J dropped 0; count of bases not matched to a gene: 8. There are 16 residues in the CDR3. The CDR3: CASTPNRGRAKNIQYF. In DNA form, the CDR3 reads TGTGCCAGCACCCCCAACAGGGGGAGAGCCAAAAACATTCAGTACTTC.

The chain uses TRBV3-1 (or the pseudogene TRBV3-2) and TRBJ2-7; tentative D call: TRBD2 (6 bases). V lost 0 bases and J lost 5, with 17 bases in between. Germline values: CDR1 LGHDT, CDR2 YNNKEL (reference sequence). The CDR3 length is 16 residues. CDR3 bases: TGTGCCAGCAGCCAAGATGCGAGGCCAGGGAGGCACGAGCAGTACTTC. Translating gives CASSQDARPGRHEQYF.

A single count supports this clone. This sequence joins TRBV5-4 and TRBJ1-1; perhaps TRBD1 as D (5 bases). The germline gives CDR1 SGHNT, CDR2 YYREEE (reference sequence). With 2 bases removed from V and 5 bases from J, the gap between germline ends came to 19 bases. The CDR3 is 16 amino acids. The CDR3 DNA sequence: TGTGCCAGCAGCTTCAACAGGTGGGATAGTGTGACTGAAGCTTTCTTT. Translation: CASSFNRWDSVTEAFF.

The V call is TRBV9, the J call TRBJ1-3; D is ambiguous. Germline loops: CDR1 SGDLS, CDR2 YYNGEE. V was shortened by 1 base and J by 2 bases, with 10 bases between the two germline ends. The length of the CDR3 is 15 residues. The CDR3 region has the DNA TGTGCCAGCAGCGTACGTGGGGTAACTGGAAACACCATATATTTT. It codes for CASSVRGVTGNTIYF.

The chain has TRBV19 and TRBJ1-1; D not resolved. V lost 7 bases and J lost 4, with 13 bases in between. The CDR3 runs 13 residues. Germline V gene data show CDR1 as LNHDA and CDR2 as SQIVND (reference sequence). CDR3 sequence reads: CASTQPIITEAFF. For the CDR3, the DNA is TGTGCCAGTACCCAGCCCATAATCACTGAAGCTTTCTTT.